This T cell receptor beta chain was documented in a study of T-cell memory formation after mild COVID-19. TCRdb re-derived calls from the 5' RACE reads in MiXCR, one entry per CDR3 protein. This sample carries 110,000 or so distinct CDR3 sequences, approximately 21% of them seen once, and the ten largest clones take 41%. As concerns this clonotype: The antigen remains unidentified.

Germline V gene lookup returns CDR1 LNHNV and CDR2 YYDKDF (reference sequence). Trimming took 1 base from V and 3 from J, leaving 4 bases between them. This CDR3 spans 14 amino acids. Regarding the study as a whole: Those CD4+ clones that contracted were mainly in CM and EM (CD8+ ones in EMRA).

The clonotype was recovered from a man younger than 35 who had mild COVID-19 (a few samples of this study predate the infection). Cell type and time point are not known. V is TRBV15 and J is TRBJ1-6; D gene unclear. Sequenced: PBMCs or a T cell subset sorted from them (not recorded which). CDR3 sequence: CATSRGNYNSPLHF. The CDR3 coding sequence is TGTGCCACCAGCAGAGGCAACTATAATTCACCCCTCCACTTT.